This T cell receptor beta chain is from a study of CD8 T cells in ankylosing spondylitis. Quantitative molecular-barcoded 5'-RACE generated the TCR beta libraries. TCRdb fed the 5' RACE reads into MiXCR, producing one record per CDR3 protein. The sample carries about 180,000 distinct CDR3 sequences, approximately 10% recorded once. Study-level results: Earlier literature documents some of the motif variants in reactive arthritis synovial fluid and blood. In ankylosing spondylitis patients, matched synovial fluid reportedly showed significant enrichment of disease-linked clones.

Points on this clonotype: What it binds is not known.

The source of this sequence is a female donor with ankylosing spondylitis or in good health (not recorded which). The specimen sequenced was blood, either unsorted or a sorted T cell fraction (not recorded which).

The CDR3 nucleotides read TGTGCCAGCAGCTTAGATTCGATGGGGCTAGCGTTCTACAATGAGCAGTTCTTC. This codes for CASSLDSMGLAFYNEQFF. The chain has TRBV7-9 and TRBJ2-1, with D possibly being TRBD2 (6 bases). The CDR3 runs to 18 residues. Trimming removed 1 base from V and 3 bases from J, with 19 bases in between. The germline CDR1 and CDR2 sequences are SEHNR and FQNEAQ (reference sequence).